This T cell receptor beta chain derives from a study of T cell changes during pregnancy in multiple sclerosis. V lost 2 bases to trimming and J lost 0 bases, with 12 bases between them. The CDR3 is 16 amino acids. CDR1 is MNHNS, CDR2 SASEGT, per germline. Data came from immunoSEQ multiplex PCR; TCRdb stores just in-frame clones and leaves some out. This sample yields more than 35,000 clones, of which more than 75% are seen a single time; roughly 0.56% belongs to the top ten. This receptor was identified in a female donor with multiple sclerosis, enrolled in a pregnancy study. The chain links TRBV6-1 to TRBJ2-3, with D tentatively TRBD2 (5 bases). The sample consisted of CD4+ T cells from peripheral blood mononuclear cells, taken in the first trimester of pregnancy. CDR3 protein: CASSEPGSYSTDTQYF. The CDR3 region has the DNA TGTGCCAGCAGTGAACCGGGGTCTTATAGCACAGATACGCAGTATTTT.